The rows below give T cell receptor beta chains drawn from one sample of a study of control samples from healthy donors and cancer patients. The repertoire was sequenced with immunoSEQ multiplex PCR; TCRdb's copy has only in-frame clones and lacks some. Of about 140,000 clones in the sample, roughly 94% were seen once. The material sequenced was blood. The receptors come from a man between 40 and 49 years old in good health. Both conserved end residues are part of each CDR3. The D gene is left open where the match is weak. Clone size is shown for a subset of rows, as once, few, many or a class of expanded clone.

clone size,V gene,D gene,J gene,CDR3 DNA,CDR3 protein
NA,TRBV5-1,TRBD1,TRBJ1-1,TGCGCCAGCAGCTTGGGGCAGGGGGCTTTTGAAGCTTTCTTT,CASSLGQGAFEAFF
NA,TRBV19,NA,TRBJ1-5,TGTGCCAGTAGTATAGGACAGGTCTATCAGCCCCAGCATTTT,CASSIGQVYQPQHF
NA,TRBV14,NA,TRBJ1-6,TGTGCCAGCAGCCAAACTCCTCGTCAGGGTTCACCCCTCCACTTT,CASSQTPRQGSPLHF
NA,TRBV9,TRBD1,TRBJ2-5,TGTGCCAGCGGACAGGGGGTCCGGGAGACCCAGTACTTC,CASGQGVRETQYF
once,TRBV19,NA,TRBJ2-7,TGTGCCAGTAGTAGGGGGTCGACCTACGAGCAGTACTTC,CASSRGSTYEQYF
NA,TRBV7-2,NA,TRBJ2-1,TGTGCCAGCAGCTTAGGACAGGCACGCTACAATGAGCAGTTCTTC,CASSLGQARYNEQFF
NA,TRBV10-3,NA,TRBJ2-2,TGTGCCATCAGTGATATTGGGGCCCTGAACACCGGGGAGCTGTTTTTT,CAISDIGALNTGELFF
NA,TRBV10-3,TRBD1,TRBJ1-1,TGTGCCATCAGTGAGTTAGTATTGGACAGGGGCACGGAGGCTGAAGCTTTCTTT,CAISELVLDRGTEAEAFF
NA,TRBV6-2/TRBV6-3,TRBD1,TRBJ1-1,TGTGCCAGCAGTAACGGACAGGGGGTCGGAGCTTTCTTT,CASSNGQGVGAFF
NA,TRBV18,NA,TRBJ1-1,TGTGCCAGCTCGCTCGGGAACACTGAAGCTTTCTTT,CASSLGNTEAFF
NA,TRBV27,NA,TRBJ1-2,TGTGCCAGCAGTTTATTGACAGGACGGGGCTACACCTTC,CASSLLTGRGYTF
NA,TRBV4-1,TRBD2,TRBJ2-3,TGCGCCAGCAGCCTAGCGGGAACCCCTACAGATACGCAGTATTTT,CASSLAGTPTDTQYF